The entry that follows covers one TCR beta chain sequence. Other DNA sequences of this sample code for an identical CDR3. The data are from a study of blood T cell repertoires in COVID-19. Study details: Acute-phase and convalescent COVID-19 samples originated in the United States, Italy and Spain. T cells, B-cell-depleted T cells, or PBMCs provided the cDNA or gDNA that served as material.

In the authors' methods: Reference gene primer amplification yielded estimated nucleated cell counts. Assay: immunoSEQ multiplex PCR; the TCRdb copy retains only in-frame clones and omits some. That table supplies the V and J calls and clone size; D and trimming were determined from the DNA. The sample has about 63,000 clones; around 79% are singletons. V was cut by 3 bases and J by 0 bases, with 10 bases left in between. The CDR3 spans 15 residues. Germline V gene sequence: CDR1 SGHRS, CDR2 YFSETQ. The chain combines TRBV5-1 with TRBJ2-1; perhaps TRBD2 as D (6 bases). The origin of this receptor is a human donor in a cohort sampled during active COVID-19. Sequencing used peripheral blood. CDR3 in amino acids: CASSYSGSSYNEQFF. The CDR3, as DNA: TGCGCCAGCAGCTATAGCGGAAGCTCCTACAATGAGCAGTTCTTC.